A single sample is the source of the 3 T cell receptor beta chains below, sequenced in a study of blood T cell repertoires in COVID-19. The table came from immunoSEQ multiplex PCR; TCRdb's copy has only in-frame clones and leaves some out. This repertoire shows 200,000 to 250,000 clones, roughly 80% found once; its top ten account for about 1.3%. Sequenced input: PBMCs or T cells enriched from blood (not recorded which). These receptors all come from a woman between 40 and 55 years old with acute COVID-19.

The genes are TRBV27 and TRBJ1-6, with 8 bases matching TRBD1. The trim removed 5 bases at V and 10 bases at J, leaving 7 bases unmatched. CDR3 length equals 14 residues. CDR1 MNHEY and CDR2 SMNVEV come from the germline V gene (reference sequence). CDR3 in DNA: TGTGCCAGCAGTCCGGGACAGGTTAGCTCACCCCTCCACTTT. This gives the protein CASSPGQVSSPLHF.

V usage is TRBV7-2 and J usage is TRBJ1-2, with no clear D. Germline-derived CDR1 and CDR2 are SGHTA and FQGNSA. This CDR3 region has 15 residues. Trimming cost V 4 bases and J 3 bases, with 15 bases left between them. The CDR3 nucleotides are TGTGCCAGCAGCTCTCCCCCCAGGATAGACTATGGCTACACCTTC. Protein sequence: CASSSPPRIDYGYTF.

V is TRBV19 and J is TRBJ1-1; D is unclear. Germline V gives CDR1 LNHDA, CDR2 SQIVND (reference sequence). This CDR3 is 15 amino acids long. V dropped 5 bases and J dropped 0 bases, with 13 bases sitting between them. CDR3 sequence (DNA): TGTGCCAGTAGTGTCCCCCAAGCGATGAACACTGAAGCTTTCTTT. Translation: CASSVPQAMNTEAFF.